What follows are 24 T cell receptor beta chains derived from one specimen sequenced in a study of response to subunit inactivated influenza vaccine. A single record per CDR3 protein comes from TCRdb applying MiXCR to the RT-PCR reads. Of 710,000 or so distinct CDR3 sequences listed, approximately 14% were seen once; the top ten hold roughly 10%. This material consisted of PBMCs from blood, taken about 13 days after vaccination. These receptors all stem from a middle-aged man who received an inactivated influenza vaccine.

This sequence joins TRBV15 and TRBJ2-7; D may be TRBD2 (5 bases). Trimming shortened V by 0 bases and J by 2 bases, and 11 bases separated the two germline ends. This CDR3 is 15 amino acids long. Germline V gene lookup returns CDR1 LNHNV and CDR2 YYDKDF (reference sequence). The CDR3: CATSRDPPGTYEQYF. The CDR3 nucleotides read TGTGCCACCAGCAGAGACCCCCCGGGGACCTACGAGCAGTACTTC.

The table lists this clonotype with a few counts. The chain joins TRBV18 to TRBJ2-7; 12 bases map to TRBD2. The CDR3 length is 14 residues. V shed 8 bases and J 1 base; nucleotides not matched to a gene: 3. In germline, CDR1 is KGHSH, CDR2 LQKENI. CDR3 nucleotide sequence: TGTGCCAGCGCTGGGACTAGCGGGTCCTACGAGCAGTACTTC. This encodes CASAGTSGSYEQYF.

The genes are TRBV6-2 or TRBV6-3 and TRBJ2-4; D is perhaps TRBD1 (6 bases). The CDR3 is 15 residues long. Trimming removed 4 bases at V and 0 bases at J, with 10 bases between. From germline, CDR1 is MNHEY and CDR2 SVGEGT. CDR3 in amino acids: CASSFRQVAKNIQYF. CDR3 bases: TGTGCCAGCAGTTTTCGACAGGTAGCCAAAAACATTCAGTACTTC.

CDR3 protein: CASSQVRNTEAFF. Written as DNA, the CDR3 is TGCGCCAGCAGCCAAGTGAGGAACACTGAAGCTTTCTTT. The chain has TRBV4-3 and TRBJ1-1, with no clear D. V was shortened by 1 base and J by 1 base, with 4 bases between the two germline ends. The germline V gene encodes CDR1 LGHNA and CDR2 YSLEER. The CDR3 loop spans 13 amino acids.

V is TRBV12-3 or TRBV12-4 and J is TRBJ2-3; 8 positions match TRBD2. This CDR3 contains 17 residues. J gave up 6 bases and V 3 bases, and 14 bases lay outside the gene matches. The CDR3 loop reads CASSFNVGGGGRDTQYF. DNA of the CDR3: TGTGCCAGCAGTTTCAATGTTGGTGGTGGCGGGAGGGATACGCAGTATTTT.

The chain is built from TRBV4-3 and TRBJ1-2; 8 nucleotides match TRBD1. V shed 8 bases and J 2 bases; nucleotides not matched to a gene: 7. The CDR3 runs 14 residues. Germline loops: CDR1 LGHNA, CDR2 YSLEER. CDR3 DNA sequence: TGCGCCAGCCGCGACAGGGGCGGAAACTATGGCTACACCTTC. Protein: CASRDRGGNYGYTF.

This clonotype occurred a few times. V gene TRBV7-2 combines with J gene TRBJ2-3; D unresolved. CDR1 and CDR2 (germline): SGHTA, FQGNSA. The CDR3 has 14 amino acids. V was trimmed by 5 bases and J by 2 bases, leaving 11 bases between them. The CDR3 DNA follows: TGTGCCAGCAGCGGCTTCACTTCCACAGATACGCAGTATTTT. Encoded protein: CASSGFTSTDTQYF.

CDR3 in DNA: TGTGCCAGCAGCTTAGGTCTAGCGAGAGCAGATACGCAGTATTTT. It translates to CASSLGLARADTQYF. The chain has TRBV11-1 and TRBJ2-3; possible D gene TRBD2, 6 bases. Per germline, CDR1 SGHAT and CDR2 FQDESV (reference sequence). The CDR3 length is 15 residues. The V and J ends lost 1 base and 4 bases respectively, with 12 bases between them. Using reference TRBV11-1 and TRBJ2-3 for the parts outside the CDR3, the full variable domain is EAEVAQSPRYKITEKSQAVAFWCDPISGHATLYWYRQILGQGPELLVQFQDESVVDDSQLPKDRFSAERLKGVDSTLKIQPAELGDSAMYLCASSLGLARADTQYFGPGTRLTVL.

V and J are TRBV7-8 and TRBJ2-5, with TRBD1 as a possible D gene (6 bases). Germline V gives CDR1 SGHVS, CDR2 FQNEAQ. The CDR3 is 14 residues long. Trimming stripped 1 base from V and 6 bases from J, with 12 bases between. The CDR3 sequence: CASSLVGGRKTQYF. The CDR3 region has the DNA TGTGCCAGCAGCTTAGTTGGGGGCAGGAAGACCCAGTACTTC.

With respect to this clonotype: Germline is not matched at one junction end, which may reflect a read error. V is TRBV5-4 and J is TRBJ2-5; D uncertain. The CDR3 length is 13 residues. CDR1 and CDR2 (germline): SGHNT, YYREEE (reference sequence). DNA for the CDR3: TGTGCCAGCAGCTTGGGATTTAAGGCCAAACAAAATTTC. Protein product: CASSLGFKAKQNF. Combining the CDR3 with reference TRBV5-4 and TRBJ2-5 gives the whole variable domain ETGVTQSPTHLIKTRGQQVTLRCSSQSGHNTVSWYQQALGQGPQFIFQYYREEENGRGNFPPRFSGLQFPNYSSELNVNALELDDSALYLCASSLGFKAKQNFGPGTRLLVL.

With respect to this clonotype: This may arise from a read error, as a much more abundant clone is one base away. The rearrangement joins TRBV29-1 to TRBJ2-2; TRBD2 is a possible D gene (6 bases). CDR3 length: 12 residues. Germline V gives CDR1 SQVTM, CDR2 ANQGSEA. CDR3 sequence reads: CSVSSDTGELVF. The CDR3 DNA sequence: TGCAGCGTCTCTAGCGACACCGGGGAGCTGGTTTTT.

This clonotype was recorded a few times. J is TRBJ2-7 and V is TRBV28; 7 bases fit TRBD1. There are 14 residues in the CDR3. The V gene end was trimmed by 6 bases and the J gene end by 3 bases; junction bases not matched to a gene: 8. Germline values: CDR1 MDHEN, CDR2 SYDVKM. CDR3 in DNA: TGTGCCAGCAGACCGGGACAGTCTTACTACGAGCAGTACTTC. This codes for CASRPGQSYYEQYF.

At least ten counts were recorded for this clonotype. The chain recombines TRBV4-3 with TRBJ2-7, with TRBD1 as a possible D gene (5 bases). V was trimmed by 0 bases and J by 4 bases, leaving 16 bases between them. Germline assignment: CDR1 LGHNA and CDR2 YSLEER. The CDR3 loop spans 16 amino acids. CDR3 region: CASSQDTSAGIYEQYF. For the CDR3, the DNA is TGCGCCAGCAGCCAAGATACCTCGGCAGGGATATACGAGCAGTACTTC.

This chain connects TRBV10-3 to TRBJ1-1, with TRBD1 identical over 9 bases. Germline loops: CDR1 ENHRY, CDR2 SYGVKD. This CDR3 region has 13 residues. Losses at the gene ends were 9 bases for V and 1 base for J; bases not matched to a gene: 3. The CDR3 DNA reads as TGTGCCATACAGGGGGCAGGGAACACTGAAGCTTTCTTT. Its translation: CAIQGAGNTEAFF.

The V and J genes are TRBV5-1 and TRBJ1-6; 7 bases are a match to TRBD1. V gave up 0 bases and J gave up 9 bases; unmatched junction bases: 6. The CDR3 is 15 residues long. Germline CDR1 is SGHRS and CDR2 is YFSETQ. Here the CDR3 reads CASSLGQGGSSPLHF. CDR3 DNA: TGCGCCAGCAGCTTGGGACAGGGAGGCAGTTCACCCCTCCACTTT.

This clonotype was found many times. The chain uses TRBV12-3 or TRBV12-4 and TRBJ2-1; D may be TRBD1 or TRBD2 (6 bases each). V dropped 8 bases and J dropped 5 bases, with 16 bases sitting between them. The CDR3 is made up of 14 amino acids. The CDR3 here is CASSPWGADNEQFF. Written as DNA, the CDR3 is TGTGCCAGCTCCCCTTGGGGGGCAGACAATGAGCAGTTCTTC.

In its sample, this clonotype was seen a few times. In DNA form, the CDR3 reads TGTGCCATCAGTGAGCTAGCGGGAGCAGATACGCAGTATTTT. Its protein product is CAISELAGADTQYF. J is TRBJ2-3 and V is TRBV10-3, with TRBD2 identical over 10 bases. Germline CDR1 reads ENHRY; CDR2 reads SYGVKD. V was clipped by 2 bases and J by 4 bases; unmatched bases: 0. The CDR3 sequence is 14 residues long.

This clonotype was detected only a few times. The chain combines TRBV12-3 or TRBV12-4 with TRBJ1-6; D unclear. With 6 bases removed from V and 6 bases from J, the gap between germline ends came to 6 bases. The CDR3 is 12 residues long. This CDR3 is CASSHSNSPLHF. In DNA form, the CDR3 reads TGTGCCAGCAGCCACAGTAATTCACCCCTCCACTTT.

V and J are TRBV20-1 and TRBJ2-7; 9 bases map to TRBD2. The J segment lost 4 bases and the V segment lost 3 bases, leaving 10 bases of the junction unmatched. The CDR3 has 15 amino acids. The germline V gene has CDR1 DFQATT and CDR2 SNEGSKA (reference sequence). The CDR3 reads CSASSSSGSPYEQYF. CDR3 bases: TGCAGTGCTAGCTCCAGTAGCGGGAGTCCATACGAGCAGTACTTC.

In this sample, this clonotype turned up a few times. This chain uses TRBV6-2 or TRBV6-3 with TRBJ1-5; 9 bases fit TRBD1. In germline, CDR1 is MNHEY, CDR2 SVGEGT. The CDR3 has 15 amino acids. Losses at the gene ends were 8 bases for V and 7 bases for J; bases not matched to a gene: 12. This CDR3 is CASGSGQGAYQPQHF. The CDR3 DNA follows: TGTGCCAGCGGATCGGGACAGGGAGCCTACCAGCCCCAGCATTTT.

The J gene is TRBJ2-7, the V gene TRBV15; 10 bases agree with TRBD2. The junction had 3 bases not matched to a gene; V was cut back by 0 bases and J by 4 bases. Germline V CDR1 and CDR2: LNHNV, YYDKDF (reference sequence). The CDR3 extends over 15 amino acids. CDR3 in amino acids: CATSRDPSGRYEQYF. The CDR3 bases are TGTGCCACCAGCAGAGATCCTAGCGGGAGATACGAGCAGTACTTC.

This clonotype was detected only a few times. The CDR3 loop is CASSESLTGGAGGYTF. In DNA form, the CDR3 reads TGTGCCAGCAGTGAATCACTTACAGGGGGCGCGGGTGGCTACACCTTC. The V call is TRBV25-1, the J call TRBJ1-2, with 9 nucleotides matching TRBD1. CDR1 and CDR2 (germline): MGHDK, SYGVNS. This CDR3 contains 16 residues. J gave up 7 bases and V 1 base, and 10 bases lay outside the gene matches.

J is TRBJ1-6 and V is TRBV10-2, with D perhaps matching TRBD1 (5 bases). CDR1 WSHSY and CDR2 SAAADI come from the germline V gene. V lost 6 bases and J lost 9, with 15 bases in between. The CDR3 contains 14 residues. This CDR3 is CASRAGPRGSPLHF. Here the CDR3 DNA reads TGCGCCAGCAGAGCCGGGCCAAGGGGTTCACCCCTCCACTTT.

This chain connects TRBV5-1 to TRBJ2-3, with D possibly TRBD2 on 6 matching bases. Germline assignment: CDR1 SGHRS and CDR2 YFSETQ. CDR3 length: 15 residues. Trimming removed 5 bases at V and 0 bases at J, with 13 bases between. The CDR3 protein is CASRPTSSSTDTQYF. In nucleotides, the CDR3 is TGCGCCAGCAGGCCCACTAGCAGTAGCACAGATACGCAGTATTTT.